The sequence of this TCR beta chain was determined in a study of blood T cell repertoires in COVID-19. Study-wide background: COVID-19 samples from acute and convalescent phases originated in the United States, Italy and Spain.

V shed 2 bases and J shed 12 bases, with 11 bases lying between them. Germline V lookup: CDR1 LGHDT, CDR2 YNNKEL (reference sequence). The CDR3 has 12 residues. Original analysis: It was from reference gene primer amplification that nucleated cell counts were estimated. The data were produced by immunoSEQ multiplex PCR, yet TCRdb's version contains in-frame clones alone and is incomplete. That table is the source of V, J and clone size, and D and trimming were worked out from the DNA. The data show about 330,000 clones, more than 85% seen once. Sequenced sample: PBMCs or T cells enriched from blood (not recorded which). The clonotype comes from a woman in her thirties who had recovered from COVID-19. The chain has TRBV3-1 (or the pseudogene TRBV3-2) and TRBJ2-1; D is unresolved. The DNA of the CDR3 is TGTGCCAGCAGCCAATTCGAGGTAGGGCAGTTCTTC. Its protein is CASSQFEVGQFF.